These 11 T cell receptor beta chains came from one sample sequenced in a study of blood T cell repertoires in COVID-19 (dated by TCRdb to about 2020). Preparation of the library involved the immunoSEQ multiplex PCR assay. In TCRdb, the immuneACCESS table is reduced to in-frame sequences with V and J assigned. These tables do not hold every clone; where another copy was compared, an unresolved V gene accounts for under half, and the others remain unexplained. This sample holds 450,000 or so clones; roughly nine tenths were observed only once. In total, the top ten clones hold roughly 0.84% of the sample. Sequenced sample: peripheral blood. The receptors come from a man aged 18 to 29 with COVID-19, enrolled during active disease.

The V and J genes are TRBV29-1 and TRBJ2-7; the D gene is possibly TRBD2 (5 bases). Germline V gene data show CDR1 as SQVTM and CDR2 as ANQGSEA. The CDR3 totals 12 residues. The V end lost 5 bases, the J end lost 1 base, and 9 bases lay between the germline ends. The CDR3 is CSVPGGSYEQYF. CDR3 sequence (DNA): TGCAGCGTTCCCGGCGGGTCCTACGAGCAGTACTTC.

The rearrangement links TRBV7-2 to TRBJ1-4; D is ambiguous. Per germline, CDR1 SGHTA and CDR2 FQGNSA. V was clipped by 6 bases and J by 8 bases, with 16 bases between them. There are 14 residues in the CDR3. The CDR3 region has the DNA TGTGCCAGCAGTATATCCGGTTTAAAGGAAAAACTGTTTTTT. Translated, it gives CASSISGLKEKLFF.

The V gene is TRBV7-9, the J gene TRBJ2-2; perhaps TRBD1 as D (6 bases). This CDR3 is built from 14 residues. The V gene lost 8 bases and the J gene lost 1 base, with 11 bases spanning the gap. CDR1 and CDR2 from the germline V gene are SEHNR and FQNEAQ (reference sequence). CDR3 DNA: TGTGCCAGCCAAGACAGGCTGAACACCGGGGAGCTGTTTTTT. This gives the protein CASQDRLNTGELFF.

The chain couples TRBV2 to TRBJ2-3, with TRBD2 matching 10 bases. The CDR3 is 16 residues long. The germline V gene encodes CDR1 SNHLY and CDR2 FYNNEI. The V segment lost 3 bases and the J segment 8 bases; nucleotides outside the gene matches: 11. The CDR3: CASSEGVLAGWATQYF. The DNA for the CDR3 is TGTGCCAGCAGTGAGGGGGTACTAGCGGGGTGGGCTACGCAGTATTTT.

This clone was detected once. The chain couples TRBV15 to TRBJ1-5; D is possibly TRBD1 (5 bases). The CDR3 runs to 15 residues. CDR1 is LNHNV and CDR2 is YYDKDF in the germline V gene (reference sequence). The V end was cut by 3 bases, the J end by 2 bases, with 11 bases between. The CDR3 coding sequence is TGTGCCACCAGCAGTGCCGGGGGTGGCAATCAGCCCCAGCATTTT. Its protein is CATSSAGGGNQPQHF.

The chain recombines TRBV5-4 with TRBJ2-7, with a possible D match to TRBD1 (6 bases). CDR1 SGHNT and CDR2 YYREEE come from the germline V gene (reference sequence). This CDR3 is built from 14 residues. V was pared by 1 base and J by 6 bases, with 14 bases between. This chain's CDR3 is CASSLSAGAAEQYF. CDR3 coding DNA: TGTGCCAGCAGCTTGTCGGCAGGGGCGGCCGAGCAGTACTTC. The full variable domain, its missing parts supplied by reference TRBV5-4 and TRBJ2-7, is ETGVTQSPTHLIKTRGQQVTLRCSSQSGHNTVSWYQQALGQGPQFIFQYYREEENGRGNFPPRFSGLQFPNYSSELNVNALELDDSALYLCASSLSAGAAEQYFGPGTRLTVT.

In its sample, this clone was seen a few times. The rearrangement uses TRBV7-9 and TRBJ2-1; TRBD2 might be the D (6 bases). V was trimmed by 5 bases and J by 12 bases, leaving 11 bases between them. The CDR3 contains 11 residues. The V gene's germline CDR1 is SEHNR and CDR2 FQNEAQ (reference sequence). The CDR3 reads CASSRDFPQFF. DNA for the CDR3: TGTGCCAGCAGCCGGGACTTCCCGCAGTTCTTC.

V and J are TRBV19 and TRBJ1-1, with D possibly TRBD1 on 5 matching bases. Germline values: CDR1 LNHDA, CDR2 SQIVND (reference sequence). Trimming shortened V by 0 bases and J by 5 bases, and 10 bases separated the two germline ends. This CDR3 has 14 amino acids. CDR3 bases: TGTGCCAGTAGTATAGATCTGGGGGGGACTGAAGCTTTCTTT. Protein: CASSIDLGGTEAFF.

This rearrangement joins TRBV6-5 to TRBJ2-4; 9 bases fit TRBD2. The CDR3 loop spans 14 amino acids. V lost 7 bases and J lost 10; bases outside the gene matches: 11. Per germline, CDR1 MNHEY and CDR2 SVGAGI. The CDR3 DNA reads TGTGCCAGCAAAGGGGCGGGAGGGGAATTAATTCAGTACTTC. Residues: CASKGAGGELIQYF.

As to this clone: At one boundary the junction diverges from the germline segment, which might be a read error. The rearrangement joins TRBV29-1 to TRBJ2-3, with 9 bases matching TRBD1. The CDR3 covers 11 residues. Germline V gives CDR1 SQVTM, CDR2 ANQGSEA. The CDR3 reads CSAREGTGILF. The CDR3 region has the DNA TGCAGCGCGAGAGAGGGGACAGGGATACTTTTT.

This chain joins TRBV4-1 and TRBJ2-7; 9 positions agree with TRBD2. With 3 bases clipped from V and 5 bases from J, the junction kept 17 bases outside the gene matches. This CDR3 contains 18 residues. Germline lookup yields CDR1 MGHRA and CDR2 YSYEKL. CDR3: CASSHSNHGGRALHEQYF. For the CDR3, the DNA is TGCGCCAGCAGCCACTCCAACCACGGCGGGAGGGCCCTCCACGAGCAGTACTTC.